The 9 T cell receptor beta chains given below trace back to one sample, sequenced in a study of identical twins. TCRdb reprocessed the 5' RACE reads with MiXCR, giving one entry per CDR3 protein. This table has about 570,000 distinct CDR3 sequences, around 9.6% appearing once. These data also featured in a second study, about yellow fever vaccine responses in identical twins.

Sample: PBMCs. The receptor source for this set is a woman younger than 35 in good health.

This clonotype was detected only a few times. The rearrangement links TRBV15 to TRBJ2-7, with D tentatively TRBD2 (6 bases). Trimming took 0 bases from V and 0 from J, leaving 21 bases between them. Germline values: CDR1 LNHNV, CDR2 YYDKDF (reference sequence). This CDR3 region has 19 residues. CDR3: CATSRERKAGTPSSYEQYF. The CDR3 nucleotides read TGTGCCACCAGCAGAGAGCGGAAGGCCGGGACTCCTAGCTCCTACGAGCAGTACTTC.

CDR3 protein: CAWSSGQSYNEQFF. Written as DNA, the CDR3 is TGTGCCTGGAGCTCGGGACAGAGCTACAATGAGCAGTTCTTC. The chain uses TRBV30 and TRBJ2-1; TRBD1 agrees at 7 bases. This CDR3 comprises 14 residues. Germline CDR1 reads GTSNPN; CDR2 reads SVGIG (reference sequence). Trimming at V came to 3 bases and at J to 3 bases, leaving 5 bases not matched to a gene.

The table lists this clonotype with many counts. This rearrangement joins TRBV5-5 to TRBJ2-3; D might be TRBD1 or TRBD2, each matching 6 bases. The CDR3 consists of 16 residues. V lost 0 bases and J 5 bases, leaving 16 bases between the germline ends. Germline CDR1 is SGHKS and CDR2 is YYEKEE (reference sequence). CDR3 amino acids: CASSLDAGGRGDTQYF. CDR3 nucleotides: TGTGCCAGCAGCTTGGACGCCGGGGGCAGAGGAGATACGCAGTATTTT.

CDR3 in DNA: TGTGCCAGCAGCTTAGTCTATGCTGGCTACACCTTC. Translated, it gives CASSLVYAGYTF. The J gene is TRBJ1-2, the V gene TRBV7-8; D is ambiguous. The germline V and J ends were trimmed by 1 base and 7 bases, with 7 bases remaining between them. This CDR3 is built from 12 residues. Germline-derived CDR1 and CDR2 are SGHVS and FQNEAQ.

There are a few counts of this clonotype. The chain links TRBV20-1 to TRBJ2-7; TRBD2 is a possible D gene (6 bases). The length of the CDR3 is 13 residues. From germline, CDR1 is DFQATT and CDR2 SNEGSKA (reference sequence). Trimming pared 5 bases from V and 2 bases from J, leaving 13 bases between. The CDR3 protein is CSAVTSYAYEQYF. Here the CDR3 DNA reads TGCAGTGCTGTAACTAGCTACGCCTACGAGCAGTACTTC.

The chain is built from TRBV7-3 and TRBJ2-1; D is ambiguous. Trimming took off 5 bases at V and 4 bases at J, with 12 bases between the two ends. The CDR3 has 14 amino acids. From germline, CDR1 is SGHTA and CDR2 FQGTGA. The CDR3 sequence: CASSIHNEYNEQFF. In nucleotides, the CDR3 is TGTGCCAGCAGCATACACAATGAATACAATGAGCAGTTCTTC. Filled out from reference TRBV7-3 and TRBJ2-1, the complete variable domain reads GAGVSQTPSNKVTEKGKYVELRCDPISGHTALYWYRQSLGQGPEFLIYFQGTGAADDSGLPNDRFFAVRPEGSVSTLKIQRTERGDSAVYLCASSIHNEYNEQFFGPGTRLTVL.

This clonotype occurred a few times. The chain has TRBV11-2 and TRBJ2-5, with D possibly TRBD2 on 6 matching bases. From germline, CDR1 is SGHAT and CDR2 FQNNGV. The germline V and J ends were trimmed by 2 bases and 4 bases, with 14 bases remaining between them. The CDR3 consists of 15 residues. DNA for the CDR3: TGTGCCAGCAGCTTAAGACCGCGGGACGTAGAGACCCAGTACTTC. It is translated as CASSLRPRDVETQYF.

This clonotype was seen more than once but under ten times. The CDR3 here is CASSFQGSGANVLTF. CDR3 nucleotide sequence: TGTGCCAGCAGTTTCCAGGGCTCGGGGGCCAACGTCCTGACTTTC. This rearrangement joins TRBV27 to TRBJ2-6; possible D gene TRBD1, 5 bases. The CDR3 totals 15 residues. Trimming cost V 3 bases and J 4 bases, with 10 bases left between them. Germline CDR1 is MNHEY and CDR2 is SMNVEV (reference sequence).

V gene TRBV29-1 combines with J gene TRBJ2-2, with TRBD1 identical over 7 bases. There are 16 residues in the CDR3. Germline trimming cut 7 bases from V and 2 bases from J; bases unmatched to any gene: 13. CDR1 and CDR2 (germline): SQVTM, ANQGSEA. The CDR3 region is CSAKLDGTANTGELFF. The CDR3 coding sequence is TGCAGCGCCAAGTTAGACGGGACAGCCAACACCGGGGAGCTGTTTTTT.